The rows below give T cell receptor beta chains drawn from one sample of a study of T cell changes during pregnancy in multiple sclerosis. This table comes from immunoSEQ multiplex PCR, and its TCRdb copy is limited to in-frame clones, with some not included. The top ten clones hold 0.85% to 1% of a sample with 50,000 to 70,000 clones, approximately 92% of them seen once. Here the sequenced sample was peripheral blood, taken in the first trimester of pregnancy. The receptors derive from a female donor with multiple sclerosis, enrolled in a pregnancy study. Both conserved end residues are part of each CDR3. The order of the fields is clone size, D gene, J gene, V gene, CDR3 DNA, CDR3 protein. D genes are given only for firm matches. Only part of the rows carry a size: once, few, many, or a class if the clone is expanded.

>-|-|TRBJ2-4|TRBV2
TGTGCCAGCAGCGGACAGAAAAACATTCAGTACTTC
CASSGQKNIQYF
>-|TRBD2|TRBJ2-3|TRBV4-2
TGTGCCAGCAGCCATTCCACCACAGTGGGGCGGGGGGCCTTATATACGCAGTATTTT
CASSHSTTVGRGALYTQYF
>-|-|TRBJ1-2|TRBV2
TGTGCCAGCAAATACAGTCCTAACTATGGCTACACCTTC
CASKYSPNYGYTF
>-|TRBD1|TRBJ2-5|TRBV7-9
TGTGCCAGCAGCGACAGCAGGGGGCCTTGGGAGACCCAGTACTTC
CASSDSRGPWETQYF
>-|-|TRBJ2-1|TRBV4-1
TGCGCCAGCAGCCAAGTCGGGGGAAATGAGCAGTTCTTC
CASSQVGGNEQFF
>-|-|TRBJ1-1|TRBV12-5
TGTGCTAGTGCCCCATACTCCAGGGAGGAGAACACTGAAGCTTTCTTT
CASAPYSREENTEAFF
>-|-|TRBJ1-3|TRBV11-2
TGTGCCAGCAGCCAAGACCCGAGGTACTCTGGAAACACCATATATTTT
CASSQDPRYSGNTIYF
>-|-|TRBJ1-1|TRBV7-3
TGTGCCAGCAGGAACCATAACGGGGGCACTGAAGCTTTCTTT
CASRNHNGGTEAFF
>-|TRBD2|TRBJ2-2|TRBV4-1
TGCGCCAGCAGCCAAGATAGGCCCGGGGGGGGGAACACCGGGGAGCTGTTTTTT
CASSQDRPGGGNTGELFF
>-|TRBD2|TRBJ2-3|TRBV4-2
TGTGCCAGCAGCCAAGAACTCGCTAGCGGGGGTACAGATACGCAGTATTTT
CASSQELASGGTDTQYF
>-|TRBD2|TRBJ2-5|TRBV2
TGTGCCAGCAGTGAAGTCAGTAGCGGGTCGTCAACGACCCAGTACTTC
CASSEVSSGSSTTQYF
>-|-|TRBJ2-2|TRBV13
TGTGCCAGCAGCGTCCGGTCCTCGAGGGCCGGGGAGCTGTTTTTT
CASSVRSSRAGELFF
>-|TRBD1|TRBJ1-6|TRBV6-5
TGTGCCAGCAGTTACTCCACAGGGGGTGAATCACCCCTCCACTTT
CASSYSTGGESPLHF
>-|-|TRBJ2-3|TRBV7-2
TGTGCCAGCAGCTTATTCAGGGGTACAGATACGCAGTATTTT
CASSLFRGTDTQYF
>-|-|TRBJ1-5|TRBV6-1
TGTGCCAGCCTCCCAGGAAGCAATCAGCCCCAGCATTTT
CASLPGSNQPQHF
>-|TRBD2|TRBJ2-5|TRBV7-2
TGTGCCAGCAGCCTGAGGACTAGCGGGGGGAATAGACAAGAGACCCAGTACTTC
CASSLRTSGGNRQETQYF
>-|TRBD1|TRBJ1-5|TRBV19
TGTGCCAGTAGTATGAGACAGGGTTTTGAGCCCCAGCATTTT
CASSMRQGFEPQHF
>-|-|TRBJ1-4|TRBV7-2
TGTGCCAGCAGCTTAATGATCGGGTCCGCAGCTGAAAAACTGTTTTTT
CASSLMIGSAAEKLFF
>-|-|TRBJ1-1|TRBV29-1
TGCAGCGTTGTGGGGCTCACTGAAGCTTTCTTT
CSVVGLTEAFF
>-|-|TRBJ1-5|TRBV18
TGTGCCAGCTCACCTGGGGAGGGGCGCAATCAGCCCCAGCATTTT
CASSPGEGRNQPQHF
>-|TRBD1|TRBJ2-3|TRBV7-9
TGTGCCAGCAGCCCTTCCGGGGACAGGGGAAAAGATACGCAGTATTTT
CASSPSGDRGKDTQYF
>-|-|TRBJ1-5|TRBV4-2
TGTGCCAGCAGCCAAGATCAGGGTAATCAGCCCCAGCATTTT
CASSQDQGNQPQHF
>-|TRBD1|TRBJ1-1|TRBV6-6
TGTGCCAGCAGTTACGAGGTAGGGGGCGAGGGTGCTTTCTTT
CASSYEVGGEGAFF
>-|-|TRBJ1-5|TRBV2
TGTGCCAGCACCGAGGCCGGTTTTAGGAATCAGCCCCAGCATTTT
CASTEAGFRNQPQHF
>-|-|TRBJ1-1|TRBV6-1
TGTGCCAGCAGTGAAATATATCGGGAGGGAGAAGCTTTCTTT
CASSEIYREGEAFF
>once|-|TRBJ2-7|TRBV9
TGTGCCAGCAGCCCCGGCCAGGCCTACGAGCAGTACTTC
CASSPGQAYEQYF
>-|-|TRBJ1-1|TRBV21-1
TGTGCCAGCAGCAAAGGACGGCCGGGACAGCCTATGAACACTGAAGCTTTCTTT
CASSKGRPGQPMNTEAFF
>-|TRBD2|TRBJ2-5|TRBV7-9
TGTGCCAGCAGCGCCTTGGCGGGGGGACAGACCCAGTACTTC
CASSALAGGQTQYF
>-|-|TRBJ1-1|TRBV7-9
TGTGCCAGCAGCATAAAGGGGAAAACTGAAGCTTTCTTT
CASSIKGKTEAFF
>-|-|TRBJ2-7|TRBV7-2
TGTGCCAGCAGCCCAGGGGGGAACTCCTACGAGCAGTACTTC
CASSPGGNSYEQYF
>once|-|TRBJ2-7|TRBV6-1
TGTGCCAGCAGTGAAGCGGGGGGTGGTAGGACTTACGAGCAGTACTTC
CASSEAGGGRTYEQYF
>-|TRBD1|TRBJ1-2|TRBV9
TGTGCCAGCAGCGCCGGGACAGGGGTAAACTATGGCTACACCTTC
CASSAGTGVNYGYTF
>-|TRBD2|TRBJ2-3|TRBV4-1
TGCGCCAGCAGCCAAGATGCTAGCGGGGGGGGCACAGATACGCAGTATTTT
CASSQDASGGGTDTQYF
>once|TRBD1|TRBJ1-1|TRBV2
TGTGCCAGCAGAACCGGGACAGTGAACACTGAAGCTTTCTTT
CASRTGTVNTEAFF
>-|-|TRBJ1-2|TRBV7-2
TGTGCCAGCAGCTTAGATCTGGGGGGCTATGGCTACACCTTC
CASSLDLGGYGYTF
>-|-|TRBJ2-7|TRBV6-5
TGTGCCAGCAGTTATATCCCCCCAGGGACAACGGGGGAGCAGTACTTC
CASSYIPPGTTGEQYF
>-|TRBD1|TRBJ1-1|TRBV2
TGTGCCAGCAGTGATGGGGACAGGGACACTGAAGCTTTCTTT
CASSDGDRDTEAFF